This is a list of T cell receptor beta chains from one sample in a study of response to subunit inactivated influenza vaccine. TCRdb itself ran the RT-PCR reads through MiXCR, one entry per CDR3 protein. The sample includes 280,000 or so distinct CDR3 sequences, around a fifth of them seen just once. The material sequenced was PBMCs from blood, taken approximately 22 months after vaccination. These receptors all come from a man between 50 and 70 years old who received an inactivated influenza vaccine. CDR3s include the opening cysteine and the closing phenylalanine or tryptophan. D genes are given only for firm matches. The size of a clone is reported for some rows only, either as once, few or many, or as a class for expanded clones.

j_call clone_size d_call v_call cdr3_aa cdr3_nt
TRBJ1-5 many NA TRBV12-3/TRBV12-4 CASSPDWGSNQPQHF TGTGCCAGCAGCCCGGATTGGGGGAGCAATCAGCCCCAGCATTTT
TRBJ1-1 NA NA TRBV20-1 CSALMRGTEAFF TGCAGTGCTCTGATGAGGGGCACTGAAGCTTTCTTT
TRBJ1-5 NA NA TRBV9 CASSPTGADQPQHF TGTGCCAGCAGCCCAACGGGGGCAGATCAGCCCCAGCATTTT
TRBJ1-4 few TRBD1 TRBV10-3 CATKTGSLDEKLFF TGTGCCACGAAGACAGGGTCACTCGATGAAAAACTGTTTTTT
TRBJ1-1 NA TRBD1 TRBV6-7 CASRYGGQGAQKTEAFF TGTGCCAGCAGATACGGGGGACAGGGGGCGCAGAAGACTGAAGCTTTCTTT
TRBJ2-5 NA NA TRBV6-1 CASREASWSQEAQYF TGTGCCAGCAGGGAGGCCTCATGGAGCCAAGAGGCCCAGTACTTC
TRBJ2-1 many NA TRBV5-1 CASSLRTQSSYNEQFF TGCGCCAGCAGCTTACGGACTCAAAGCTCCTACAATGAGCAGTTCTTC
TRBJ2-7 few NA TRBV5-1 CASSLVSSSSYEQYF TGCGCCAGCAGCTTGGTTTCATCGAGCTCCTACGAGCAGTACTTC
TRBJ1-1 many NA TRBV5-1 CASSLGTQNTEAFF TGCGCCAGCAGCTTGGGGACACAGAACACTGAAGCTTTCTTT
TRBJ1-5 few TRBD1 TRBV28 CASSPPGQRYQPQHF TGTGCCAGCAGTCCGCCGGGACAGAGATATCAGCCCCAGCATTTT